What follows is one TCR beta chain and its context. Categorization into cohorts depended on clinical history that participants reported. Either two negative PCRs, clearance, or symptom resolution qualified Cohort 3 donors as recovered. CDR1 and CDR2 (germline): PRHDT, FYEKMQ (reference sequence). The CDR3 totals 15 residues. Trimming at V came to 0 bases and at J to 8 bases, leaving 5 bases not matched to a gene. The entry originates in a study of blood T cell repertoires in COVID-19. Study-level background: Acute-phase and convalescent COVID-19 samples originated in the United States, Italy and Spain. The analysed material was cDNA or gDNA that came from T cells, B-cell-depleted T cells, or PBMCs.

Using immunoSEQ multiplex PCR, the repertoire was profiled, and TCRdb retains in-frame clones only, with some absent. The sample carries approximately 170,000 clones, 84% recorded once. The chain uses TRBV13 and TRBJ1-4; 8 bases are a match to TRBD1. The specimen was PBMCs or T cells enriched from blood (not recorded which). The receptor comes from a woman between 45 and 65 years old who had recovered from COVID-19. In DNA, the CDR3 is TGTGCCAGCAGCTTAGGGGACAGGGTGGACGAAAAACTGTTTTTT. Residues: CASSLGDRVDEKLFF.